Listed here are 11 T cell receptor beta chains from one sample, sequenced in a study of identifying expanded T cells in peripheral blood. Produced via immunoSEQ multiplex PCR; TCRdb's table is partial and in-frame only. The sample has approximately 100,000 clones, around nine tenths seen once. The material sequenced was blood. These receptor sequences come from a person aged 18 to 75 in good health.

CDR3 in amino acids: CASSLGTSRGEQYF. CDR3 sequence (DNA): TGTGCCAGCAGCTTAGGAACCTCGAGGGGAGAGCAGTACTTC. V usage is TRBV7-2 and J usage is TRBJ2-7; D is possibly TRBD1 or TRBD2 (5 bases each). The V gene lost 1 base and the J gene lost 7 bases, with 14 bases spanning the gap. The germline CDR1 and CDR2 sequences are SGHTA and FQGNSA. CDR3 length: 14 residues.

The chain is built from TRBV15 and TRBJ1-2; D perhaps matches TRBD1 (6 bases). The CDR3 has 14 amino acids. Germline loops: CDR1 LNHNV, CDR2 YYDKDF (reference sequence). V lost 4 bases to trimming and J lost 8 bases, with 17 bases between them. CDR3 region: CATSKLGGADGYTF. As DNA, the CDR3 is TGTGCCACCAGCAAACTCGGGGGGGCGGACGGCTACACCTTC.

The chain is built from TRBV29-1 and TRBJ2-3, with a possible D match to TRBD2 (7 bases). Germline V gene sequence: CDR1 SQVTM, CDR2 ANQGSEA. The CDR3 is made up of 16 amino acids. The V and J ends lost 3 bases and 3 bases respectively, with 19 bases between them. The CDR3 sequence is CSVEGGQSGETDTQYF. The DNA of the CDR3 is TGCAGCGTTGAGGGGGGGCAGAGCGGGGAGACAGATACGCAGTATTTT.

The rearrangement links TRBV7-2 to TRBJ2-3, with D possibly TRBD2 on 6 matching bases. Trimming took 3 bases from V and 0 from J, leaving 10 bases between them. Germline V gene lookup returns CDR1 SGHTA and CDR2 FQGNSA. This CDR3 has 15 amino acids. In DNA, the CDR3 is TGTGCCAGCAGCTTTGGCGGGGTAAGCACAGATACGCAGTATTTT. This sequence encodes CASSFGGVSTDTQYF. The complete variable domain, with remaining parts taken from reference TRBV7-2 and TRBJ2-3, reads GAGVSQSPSNKVTEKGKDVELRCDPISGHTALYWYRQSLGQGLEFLIYFQGNSAPDKSGLPSDRFSAERTGGSVSTLTIQRTQQEDSAVYLCASSFGGVSTDTQYFGPGTRLTVL.

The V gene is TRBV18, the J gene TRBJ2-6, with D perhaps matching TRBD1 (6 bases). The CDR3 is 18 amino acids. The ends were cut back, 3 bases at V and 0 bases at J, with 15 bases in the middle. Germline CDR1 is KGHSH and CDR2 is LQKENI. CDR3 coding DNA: TGTGCCAGCTCACCCCCCCTCTACAGGGCCTCTGGGGCCAACGTCCTGACTTTC. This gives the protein CASSPPLYRASGANVLTF.

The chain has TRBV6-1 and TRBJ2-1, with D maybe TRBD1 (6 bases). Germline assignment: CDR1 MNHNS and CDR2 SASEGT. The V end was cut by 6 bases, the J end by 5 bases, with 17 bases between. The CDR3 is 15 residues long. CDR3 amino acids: CASSPRWTDNNEQFF. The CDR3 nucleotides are TGTGCCAGCAGCCCCCGGTGGACAGACAACAATGAGCAGTTCTTC.

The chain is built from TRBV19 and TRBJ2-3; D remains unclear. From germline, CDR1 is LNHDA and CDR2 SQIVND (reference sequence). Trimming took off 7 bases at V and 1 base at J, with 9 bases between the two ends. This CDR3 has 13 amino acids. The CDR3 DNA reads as TGTGCCAGTAAACCCCTGGGCACAGATACGCAGTATTTT. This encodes CASKPLGTDTQYF. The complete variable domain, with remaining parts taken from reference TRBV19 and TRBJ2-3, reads DGGITQSPKYLFRKEGQNVTLSCEQNLNHDAMYWYRQDPGQGLRLIYYSQIVNDFQKGDIAEGYSVSREKKESFPLTVTSAQKNPTAFYLCASKPLGTDTQYFGPGTRLTVL.

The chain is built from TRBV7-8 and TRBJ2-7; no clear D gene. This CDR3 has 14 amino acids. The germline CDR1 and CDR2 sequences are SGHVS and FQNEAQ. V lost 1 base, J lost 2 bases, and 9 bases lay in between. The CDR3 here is CASSLEGRAYEQYF. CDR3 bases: TGTGCCAGCAGCTTAGAAGGCAGAGCCTACGAGCAGTACTTC.

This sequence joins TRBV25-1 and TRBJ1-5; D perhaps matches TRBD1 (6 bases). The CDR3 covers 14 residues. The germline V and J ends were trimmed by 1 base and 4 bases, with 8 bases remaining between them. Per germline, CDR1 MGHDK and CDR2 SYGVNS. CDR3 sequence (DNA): TGTGCCAGCAGTGAATCCAGGGGTAATCAGCCCCAGCATTTT. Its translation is CASSESRGNQPQHF.

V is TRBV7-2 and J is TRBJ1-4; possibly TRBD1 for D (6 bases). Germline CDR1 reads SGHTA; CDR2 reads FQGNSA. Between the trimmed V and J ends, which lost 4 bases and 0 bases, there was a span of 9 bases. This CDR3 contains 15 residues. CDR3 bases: TGTGCCAGCAGCTCACAGGGTTCAACTAATGAAAAACTGTTTTTT. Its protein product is CASSSQGSTNEKLFF. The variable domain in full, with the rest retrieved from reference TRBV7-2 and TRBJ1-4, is GAGVSQSPSNKVTEKGKDVELRCDPISGHTALYWYRQSLGQGLEFLIYFQGNSAPDKSGLPSDRFSAERTGGSVSTLTIQRTQQEDSAVYLCASSSQGSTNEKLFFGSGTQLSVL.

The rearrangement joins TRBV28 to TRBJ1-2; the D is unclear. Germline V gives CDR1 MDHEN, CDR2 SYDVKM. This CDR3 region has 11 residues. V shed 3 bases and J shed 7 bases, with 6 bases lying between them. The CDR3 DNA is TGTGCCAGCAGTTTTCAAGGTGGCTACACCTTC. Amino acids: CASSFQGGYTF.